This T cell receptor (beta chain) was retrieved from a study of T cell responses to AZD1222 COVID-19 vaccine. The overall study: Timing groups of about 4 and about 12 weeks for second doses were pooled. The study's findings and limits: Compared with day 0, the breadth and depth of the Spike-specific TCR repertoire rose significantly after two doses of AZD1222.

Worth noting for this clone: The antigen remains unidentified.

CDR3 length: 13 amino acids. Per the germline V gene, CDR1 is SNHLY and CDR2 is FYNNEI. Trimming removed 6 bases at V and 6 bases at J, with 14 bases between. The repertoire was sequenced with immunoSEQ multiplex PCR; TCRdb's copy has only in-frame clones and lacks some. The table includes 90,000 to 120,000 clones, around 90% detected once. This receptor was obtained from an adult in good health. The specimen was peripheral blood, collected on day 0 of AZD1222 vaccination. This chain uses TRBV2 with TRBJ1-2; D is unclear. This chain's CDR3 is CASSTADSDGYTF. The CDR3, as DNA: TGTGCCAGCAGCACGGCGGATTCCGATGGCTACACCTTC.